This TCR beta chain was retrieved from a study of glioma-infiltrating T cells. V lost 7 bases to trimming and J lost 3 bases, with 16 bases between them. This CDR3 spans 15 amino acids. Germline CDR1 reads WSHSY; CDR2 reads SAAADI. Using RNA template, CDR3s of TCR alpha and beta were amplified with iRepertoire arm-PCR. TCRdb reprocessed the multiplex PCR reads with MiXCR, giving one entry per CDR3 protein. Seen here are over 120,000 distinct CDR3 sequences, approximately 39% observed once, and the top ten hold about a fifth. What was sequenced was glioma tissue, nonneoplastic brain tissue, or PBMCs (not recorded which). The receptor was derived from a human donor with low-grade glioma or glioblastoma, undergoing nonglioma brain surgery, or in good health (not recorded which). The chain is built from TRBV10-2 and TRBJ1-5; D is perhaps TRBD1 (5 bases). The CDR3 here is CASNDRLPINQPQHF. The CDR3 region has the DNA TGCGCCAGCAATGACAGACTGCCTATCAATCAGCCCCAGCATTTT.